The rows below give T cell receptor beta chains drawn from one sample of a study of blood T cell repertoires in COVID-19. Data came from immunoSEQ multiplex PCR; TCRdb stores just in-frame clones and leaves some out. The table lists 100,000 to 150,000 clones, 84% of them singletons. What was sequenced was peripheral blood. These TCRs come from a man in his fifties or sixties with acute or convalescent COVID-19. Each CDR3 is given with its conserved first and last residue. D genes are given only for firm matches. Clone size, where shown, is once, few, many, or a class for clones that have expanded.

few	NA	TRBV7-9	TRBJ1-5	TGTGCCAGCAGCTTAGGCTCTGGCAACAATCAGCCCCAGCATTTT	CASSLGSGNNQPQHF
NA	NA	TRBV2	TRBJ2-5	TGTGCCAGCCGGGGGAGGAGGGAGACCCAGTACTTC	CASRGRRETQYF
NA	NA	TRBV29-1	TRBJ2-3	TGCAGCGTTGGCGGTCTACCTCGCACAGATACGCAGTATTTT	CSVGGLPRTDTQYF
NA	TRBD1	TRBV27	TRBJ1-5	TGTGCCAGCAGTTCTGGGACAGGGGGGATCCAGCCCCAGCATTTT	CASSSGTGGIQPQHF
NA	TRBD2	TRBV10-1	TRBJ2-5	TGCGCCAGCAGTCGGGGACTAGCGGGAGAAGAGACCCAGTACTTC	CASSRGLAGEETQYF
NA	TRBD1	TRBV5-6	TRBJ1-1	TGTGCCAGCAGCCTCGGGACAGGTGAAGCTTTCTTT	CASSLGTGEAFF
NA	NA	TRBV18	TRBJ2-3	TGTGCCAGCTCACCAAGGCGGGGAATCACAGATACGCAGTATTTT	CASSPRRGITDTQYF
NA	NA	TRBV7-8	TRBJ1-1	TGTGCCAGCAGCTTAGTTCTGGGGCTGAACACTGAAGCTTTCTTT	CASSLVLGLNTEAFF
few	TRBD2	TRBV19	TRBJ2-1	TGTGCCAGTAGTTGGACTAGCGGGAGCTACAATGAGCAGTTCTTC	CASSWTSGSYNEQFF
NA	TRBD2	TRBV7-9	TRBJ2-3	TGTGCCAGCAGACAACTAGCGGGAGGTACGGGAGATACGCAGTATTTT	CASRQLAGGTGDTQYF
NA	NA	TRBV4-2	TRBJ1-1	TGTGCCAGCAGCCAAGCCGGGGGAAGCGGGACTGAAGCTTTCTTT	CASSQAGGSGTEAFF
NA	NA	TRBV3-1/TRBV3-2	TRBJ2-1	TGTGCCAGCAGCGCGTTATCTAGCAGGGAGCAGTTCTTC	CASSALSSREQFF
NA	NA	TRBV7-3	TRBJ2-2	TGTGCCAGCAGCTCGGGATTCAACACCGGGGAGCTGTTTTTT	CASSSGFNTGELFF
NA	TRBD1	TRBV24-1	TRBJ2-5	TGTGCCACCAGTGACCCGAAGGGAACAGGGGTGAGCGAGACCCAGTACTTC	CATSDPKGTGVSETQYF
NA	TRBD1	TRBV3-1/TRBV3-2	TRBJ1-2	TGTGCCAGCAGCCAAGCGGGACAGGGCTCTAACTATGGCTACACCTTC	CASSQAGQGSNYGYTF
NA	NA	TRBV6-5	TRBJ1-1	TGTGCCAGCAGGTCGCTGAGCACTGAAGCTTTCTTT	CASRSLSTEAFF
NA	TRBD1	TRBV30	TRBJ1-3	TGTGCCTGGATGGGTGGGACAGGGGGATCTGGAAACACCATATATTTT	CAWMGGTGGSGNTIYF
NA	TRBD1	TRBV5-1	TRBJ1-1	TGCGCCAGCAGCTTGGGGGACAGGAACACTGAAGCTTTCTTT	CASSLGDRNTEAFF
once	TRBD1	TRBV6-5	TRBJ2-7	TGTGCCAGCAGTTACCGGGACAGCTATGCCTACGAGCAGTACTTC	CASSYRDSYAYEQYF
NA	TRBD1	TRBV10-3	TRBJ1-2	TGTGCCATCGGCTCCGAGGGACAGGAGGGCTATGGCTACACCTTC	CAIGSEGQEGYGYTF
NA	TRBD2	TRBV27	TRBJ2-1	TGTGCCTCAGCACCTAGCGGGAGACCCAATGAGCAGTTCTTC	CASAPSGRPNEQFF
NA	NA	TRBV5-1	TRBJ2-2	TGCGCCAGCAGCTTGGACGGTCCAACGAACACCGGGGAGCTGTTTTTT	CASSLDGPTNTGELFF
NA	NA	TRBV5-6	TRBJ1-4	TGTGCCAGCAGCTTGGGGGGAGGTGAAAAACTGTTTTTT	CASSLGGGEKLFF
NA	TRBD1	TRBV6-5	TRBJ2-7	TGTGCCAGCAGCCTTCCGGGACAGGAACGGTACGAGCAGTACTTC	CASSLPGQERYEQYF
NA	NA	TRBV5-5	TRBJ1-4	TGTGCCAGCAGCTTGTTTCGGGGTGTTAATGGTCTGAATGAAAAACTGTTTTTT	CASSLFRGVNGLNEKLFF
NA	TRBD2	TRBV6-2/TRBV6-3	TRBJ2-2	TGTGCCAGCAGTTACTCGGGACTAGCGGGAGTTACCGGGGAGCTGTTTTTT	CASSYSGLAGVTGELFF
NA	NA	TRBV2	TRBJ2-3	TGTGCCAGCAGACCAATAACAGGGTCAGATACGCAGTATTTT	CASRPITGSDTQYF
NA	NA	TRBV7-2	TRBJ2-5	TGTGCCAGCAGCCCCCAACGCGGGAAAGAGACCCAGTACTTC	CASSPQRGKETQYF
NA	TRBD1	TRBV29-1	TRBJ1-1	TGCAGCGTTGGACAGGGGTCGGGTGAGGTATTGTACACTGAAGCTTTCTTT	CSVGQGSGEVLYTEAFF
NA	TRBD1	TRBV18	TRBJ2-2	TGTGCCAGCTCACAATCGGGACAGGGGGACACCGGGGAGCTGTTTTTT	CASSQSGQGDTGELFF
NA	NA	TRBV15	TRBJ1-5	TGTGCCACCAGCAACCACAGGGTCGGCAATCAGCCCCAGCATTTT	CATSNHRVGNQPQHF
few	NA	TRBV9	TRBJ1-3	TGTGCCAGCAGCGTAGGTCGGGGGTACGGAAACACCATATATTTT	CASSVGRGYGNTIYF
NA	NA	TRBV6-4	TRBJ2-1	TGTGCCAGCAGAGAAACTCGCGGGAACAATGAGCAGTTCTTC	CASRETRGNNEQFF
once	NA	TRBV7-8	TRBJ2-7	TGTGCCAGCAGCTGGGGGGGCCACGAGCAGTACTTC	CASSWGGHEQYF
NA	NA	TRBV11-3	TRBJ1-2	TGTGCCAGCAGCTTTAAGGGGTTTACCTATGGCTACACCTTC	CASSFKGFTYGYTF
NA	TRBD2	TRBV5-4	TRBJ2-1	TGTGCCAGCAGCTTGAAAGGGACTAGCGGGACGGGCTCCTACAATGAGCAGTTCTTC	CASSLKGTSGTGSYNEQFF
NA	NA	TRBV7-2	TRBJ1-1	TGTGCCAGCAGTCATCTCCCAGGGAACACTGAAGCTTTCTTT	CASSHLPGNTEAFF
NA	NA	TRBV12-5	TRBJ2-7	TGTGCCAGGAGACTCGGGAAGTACTTC	CARRLGKYF
NA	NA	TRBV4-1	TRBJ2-1	TGCGCCAGCAGCCAAGATCGACTCGGCGGCAATGAGCAGTTCTTC	CASSQDRLGGNEQFF
NA	TRBD1	TRBV19	TRBJ2-2	TGTGCCAGTAGCGACAGGGCCCCCGGGGAGCTGTTTTTT	CASSDRAPGELFF
NA	NA	TRBV5-1	TRBJ1-1	TGCGCCAGCAGCTCCGACAGGACTCCCTGGGACACTGAAGCTTTCTTT	CASSSDRTPWDTEAFF
NA	NA	TRBV2	TRBJ1-4	TGTGCCAGCAGTGAGATATGGGGGGTAGGGACGACCTTAGAGGAAAAACTGTTTTTT	CASSEIWGVGTTLEEKLFF
once	NA	TRBV19	TRBJ2-5	TGTGCCAGTCGGGATGGTTCCCAAGAGACCCAGTACTTC	CASRDGSQETQYF
NA	TRBD1	TRBV29-1	TRBJ2-1	TGCAGCGGGAGACAGGGGAACAATGAGCAGTTCTTC	CSGRQGNNEQFF
NA	NA	TRBV2	TRBJ1-2	TGTGCCAGCAGTGTCTCTAACTATGGCTACACCTTC	CASSVSNYGYTF
NA	TRBD2	TRBV28	TRBJ2-5	TGTGCCAGCAGTTTCCAGCGGGGGACGCAAGAGACCCAGTACTTC	CASSFQRGTQETQYF
NA	NA	TRBV5-1	TRBJ1-1	TGCGCCAGCAGCTCCGAGGGGGGGGACACTGAAGCTTTCTTT	CASSSEGGDTEAFF
NA	NA	TRBV5-4	TRBJ2-3	TGTGCCAGCAGCTTGGAACCGTACTATACGCAGTATTTT	CASSLEPYYTQYF
NA	TRBD2	TRBV19	TRBJ2-7	TGTGCCAGGAGATCTAGCGGGAGACACGAGCAGTACTTC	CARRSSGRHEQYF
NA	TRBD2	TRBV9	TRBJ2-2	TGTGCCAGCAGAGACGGCGGGGGTACCGGGGAGCTGTTTTTT	CASRDGGGTGELFF
NA	NA	TRBV5-1	TRBJ1-2	TGCGCCAGCAGCTTGGACGGCGACACTAACTATGGCTACACCTTC	CASSLDGDTNYGYTF